This T cell receptor beta chain was captured in a study of T-cell memory formation after mild COVID-19. Overall study results and limits: Contracting CD4+ clones sat mainly in CM and EM; CD8+ in EMRA. The appearance of some responding clones in pre-infection memory suggested that cross-reactive memory joined.

With regard to this clonotype: Antigen unknown.

Sample barcodes and UMIs were carried by the TCR alpha and TCR beta cDNA libraries that 5'RACE generated with constant-segment primers. Each CDR3 protein gets one entry after TCRdb re-called the 5' RACE reads with MiXCR. The data contain about 210,000 distinct CDR3 sequences, 27% of them singletons. Trimming removed 0 bases at V and 1 base at J, with 12 bases between. CDR3 length equals 16 residues. Germline assignment: CDR1 LGHNA and CDR2 YNFKEQ. The sequencing input was PBMCs or a T cell subset sorted from them (not recorded which). The J gene is TRBJ2-5, the V gene TRBV4-2; D is undetermined. The TCR was taken from an adult woman who had mild COVID-19 (a few samples of this study predate the infection). Cell type and time point are not known. The CDR3 protein is CASSQESVGFQETQYF. CDR3 nucleotides: TGTGCCAGCAGCCAAGAGTCAGTGGGATTCCAAGAGACCCAGTACTTC.